Below, one T cell receptor beta chain is given with its context. Its antigen is unidentified. Trimming removed 0 bases at V and 7 bases at J, with 19 bases between. This CDR3 contains 17 residues. From germline, CDR1 is DFQATT and CDR2 SNEGSKA (reference sequence). The record originates from a study of human T cells and chemical hapten exposure. Study summary: Diphenylcyclopropenone was applied weekly to patients' scalps across the roughly 23-week study. Patients having alopecia areata, totalis or universalis were mostly female. Study-wide results and caveats: Sensitizing with DPC caused no change in TCRs above 1 in 1000 frequency.

MiXCR, run by TCRdb on the RACE reads, gives a single entry per CDR3 protein. The table has under 200,000 distinct CDR3 sequences, around 30% seen once. Time point specified: pre-sensitization, week 0. The treatment was: therapeutic diphenylcyclopropenone sensitization with weekly scalp DPC. Alopecia patients between 18 and 70 years old and suitable for DPC were used as donors. The TCR sequence derives from a woman aged 30 to 39 with alopecia areata. Some clones in this sample may be carry-over from other donors' samples. The chain uses TRBV20-1 and TRBJ1-6; D might be TRBD1 (5 bases). The specimen was whole blood, collected in connection with sensitization to the hapten diphenylcyclopropenone (DPC). The CDR3 sequence is CSARDGRGGLFNSPLHF. CDR3 in DNA: TGCAGTGCTAGAGATGGTCGGGGGGGACTGTTCAATTCACCCCTCCACTTT.